What follows are 19 T cell receptor beta chains derived from one specimen sequenced in a study of beta chain features in type 1 diabetes. Sequenced material consisted of expressed TCRB transcripts (all of the isolated RNA was reverse transcribed). Produced via immunoSEQ multiplex PCR; TCRdb's table is partial and in-frame only. The data show about 150,000 clones, around 10% seen once. Sequencing was done on a sample of central memory CD4+ T cells from blood. These TCRs come from a man between 18 and 29 years old in good health.

The rearrangement links TRBV7-2 to TRBJ2-7, with 12 bases fitting TRBD2. The V gene's germline CDR1 is SGHTA and CDR2 FQGNSA. Germline trimming cut 3 bases from V and 7 bases from J; bases unmatched to any gene: 10. This CDR3 contains 16 residues. The CDR3 reads CASSFSRLAGAREQYF. The CDR3 DNA reads TGTGCCAGCAGCTTTTCCAGACTAGCGGGAGCTCGGGAGCAGTACTTC.

This clone was detected only a few times. This chain uses TRBV5-1 with TRBJ1-6, with TRBD1 matching over 7 bases. Germline V gene sequence: CDR1 SGHRS, CDR2 YFSETQ. There are 15 residues in the CDR3. V dropped 0 bases and J dropped 7; count of bases not matched to a gene: 4. This chain's CDR3 is CASSLEGARNSPLHF. The CDR3 nucleotides are TGCGCCAGCAGCTTGGAGGGGGCGAGGAATTCACCCCTCCACTTT.

The chain combines TRBV7-3 with TRBJ2-2; no clear D. V lost 8 bases and J lost 4, with 8 bases in between. Germline V gene data show CDR1 as SGHTA and CDR2 as FQGTGA. The CDR3 totals 12 residues. In nucleotides, the CDR3 is TGTGCCAGCGGGAAAGGCACCGGGGAGCTGTTTTTT. It is translated as CASGKGTGELFF.

This clone has more than one count but fewer than ten. V gene TRBV28 combines with J gene TRBJ1-5; the match to TRBD1 covers 9 bases. J was trimmed by 3 bases and V by 0 bases; bases with no gene match: 9. Germline V gene sequence: CDR1 MDHEN, CDR2 SYDVKM. CDR3 length: 18 amino acids. DNA of the CDR3: TGTGCCAGCAGTTTATGGTCGGGGGACAGGGCCTACAATCAGCCCCAGCATTTT. Its protein product is CASSLWSGDRAYNQPQHF.

This clone showed up just once. J is TRBJ2-3 and V is TRBV13; no definite D call. V was clipped by 2 bases and J by 2 bases, with 14 bases between them. The germline V gene has CDR1 PRHDT and CDR2 FYEKMQ (reference sequence). This CDR3 contains 16 residues. The CDR3 spells CASSLRAGRHTDTQYF. The DNA of the CDR3 is TGTGCCAGCAGCTTACGCGCCGGGCGCCACACAGATACGCAGTATTTT.

This chain connects TRBV4-3 to TRBJ1-1; the match to TRBD1 covers 12 bases. V was clipped by 4 bases and J by 1 base; unmatched bases: 4. Germline lookup yields CDR1 LGHNA and CDR2 YSLEER. The length of the CDR3 is 16 residues. In nucleotides, the CDR3 is TGCGCCAGCAGCCCGGGACAGGGGGCTAGGAACACTGAAGCTTTCTTT. Translating it yields CASSPGQGARNTEAFF.

The chain joins TRBV7-6 to TRBJ1-1; unclear D gene. Germline V gene sequence: CDR1 SGHVS, CDR2 FNYEAQ. Deletions cut 4 bases from V and 1 base from J, with 7 bases between. The CDR3 runs to 13 residues. The CDR3 nucleotides read TGTGCCAGCAGCTCCCGGGGGAACACTGAAGCTTTCTTT. This sequence encodes CASSSRGNTEAFF.

The chain joins TRBV2 to TRBJ1-1; D remains ambiguous. The V and J ends lost 7 bases and 3 bases respectively, with 9 bases between them. CDR1 SNHLY and CDR2 FYNNEI come from the germline V gene. The CDR3 sequence is 12 residues long. This chain's CDR3 is CASTKDDTEAFF. The CDR3 DNA follows: TGTGCCAGCACCAAAGACGACACTGAAGCTTTCTTT.

Ten or more counts support this clone. The rearrangement uses TRBV2 and TRBJ2-3; 7 bases are shared with TRBD2. The V gene end was trimmed by 6 bases and the J gene end by 3 bases; junction bases not matched to a gene: 6. Germline CDR1 SNHLY, CDR2 FYNNEI. The CDR3 spans 14 residues. The CDR3 DNA is TGTGCCAGCAGGCGGGGACTACCAACAGATACGCAGTATTTT. This codes for CASRRGLPTDTQYF.

This clone has only a few counts. J is TRBJ1-1 and V is TRBV7-9, with TRBD1 identical over 7 bases. J gave up 0 bases and V 5 bases, and 9 bases lay outside the gene matches. Germline loops: CDR1 SEHNR, CDR2 FQNEAQ (reference sequence). The CDR3 length is 16 residues. The CDR3 here is CASSQPRQGLNTEAFF. The CDR3 nucleotides read TGTGCCAGCAGCCAGCCTAGACAGGGCCTGAACACTGAAGCTTTCTTT. Combining the CDR3 with reference TRBV7-9 and TRBJ1-1 gives the whole variable domain DTGVSQNPRHKITKRGQNVTFRCDPISEHNRLYWYRQTLGQGPEFLTYFQNEAQLEKSRLLSDRFSAERPKGSFSTLEIQRTEQGDSAMYLCASSQPRQGLNTEAFFGQGTRLTVV.

The gene calls are TRBV19 and TRBJ1-2; a possible D gene is TRBD1 (5 bases). The CDR3 consists of 12 residues. Trimming took 9 bases from V and 2 from J, leaving 10 bases between them. The germline V gene has CDR1 LNHDA and CDR2 SQIVND (reference sequence). CDR3 DNA sequence: TGTGCCAGCTCGGACACAAACTATGGCTACACCTTC. This codes for CASSDTNYGYTF.

This clone was observed a handful of times. This chain connects TRBV7-3 to TRBJ2-2, with TRBD1 as a possible D gene (6 bases). V lost 3 bases and J lost 6, with 8 bases in between. This CDR3 has 13 amino acids. The V gene's germline CDR1 is SGHTA and CDR2 FQGTGA. DNA of the CDR3: TGTGCCAGCAGCTTCCAGGGGTCCGGGGAGCTGTTTTTT. Amino acid sequence: CASSFQGSGELFF.

There are many counts of this clone. This chain uses TRBV30 with TRBJ1-5; 12 bases map to TRBD1. Per germline, CDR1 GTSNPN and CDR2 SVGIG (reference sequence). The CDR3 runs 14 residues. Losses at the gene ends were 5 bases for V and 7 bases for J; bases not matched to a gene: 6. CDR3 sequence: CAWQGTGGGQPQHF. The CDR3 bases are TGTGCCTGGCAGGGGACAGGGGGCGGCCAGCCCCAGCATTTT.

The chain uses TRBV5-1 and TRBJ1-5; D is uncertain. This CDR3 region has 18 residues. Deletions cut 0 bases from V and 0 bases from J, with 16 bases between. Germline lookup yields CDR1 SGHRS and CDR2 YFSETQ. In nucleotides, the CDR3 is TGCGCCAGCAGCTTGGATTTGGCGCCAGACGTTAGCAATCAGCCCCAGCATTTT. Translated, it gives CASSLDLAPDVSNQPQHF. The entire variable domain, with the rest obtained from reference TRBV5-1 and TRBJ1-5, is as follows: KAGVTQTPRYLIKTRGQQVTLSCSPISGHRSVSWYQQTPGQGLQFLFEYFSETQRNKGNFPGRFSGRQFSNSRSEMNVSTLELGDSALYLCASSLDLAPDVSNQPQHFGDGTRLSIL.

A few counts support this clone. The rearrangement uses TRBV28 and TRBJ2-1; tentatively, D is TRBD1 or TRBD2 (5 bases each). Between the trimmed V and J ends, which lost 6 bases and 4 bases, there was a span of 10 bases. The CDR3 covers 13 residues. Germline V gives CDR1 MDHEN, CDR2 SYDVKM. As DNA, the CDR3 is TGTGCCAGCAGGGGACGGGTATACAATGAGCAGTTCTTC. Translated: CASRGRVYNEQFF.

About this clone: The junction does not match germline at one end; this may be a read error. The rearrangement uses TRBV27 and TRBJ2-2; the D gene is possibly TRBD2 (6 bases). Germline V gene sequence: CDR1 MNHEY, CDR2 SMNVEV (reference sequence). This CDR3 has 14 amino acids. CDR3: CASSLSLATRELFF. The CDR3 nucleotides are TGTGCCAGCAGTCTATCTCTAGCGACAAGGGAGCTGTTTTTT.

This clone was counted between two and nine times. The chain combines TRBV6-5 with TRBJ1-2; D ambiguous. This CDR3 region has 13 residues. V shed 2 bases and J shed 6 bases, with 10 bases lying between them. The germline V gene has CDR1 MNHEY and CDR2 SVGAGI. The CDR3 DNA is TGTGCCAGCAGTTACAGGCAGCGGGATGGCTACACCTTC. Residues: CASSYRQRDGYTF.

V gene TRBV4-2 combines with J gene TRBJ2-1, with 9 nucleotides matching TRBD2. Germline V gene data show CDR1 as LGHNA and CDR2 as YNFKEQ. This CDR3 contains 16 residues. Unmatched junction bases numbered 8, after V lost 1 base and J lost 7 bases. The chain's CDR3 is CASSQASASGTNEQFF. CDR3 bases: TGTGCCAGCAGCCAAGCGTCGGCTAGCGGGACTAATGAGCAGTTCTTC.

This clone was seen only a few times. As DNA, the CDR3 is TGCGCCAGCAGCCAACCCCCGGGACAGGGTATCTACGAGCAGTACTTC. Its protein product is CASSQPPGQGIYEQYF. The chain employs TRBV4-1 and TRBJ2-7; 9 nucleotides align to TRBD1. Germline lookup yields CDR1 MGHRA and CDR2 YSYEKL. The J segment lost 3 bases and the V segment lost 2 bases, leaving 8 bases of the junction unmatched. This CDR3 comprises 16 residues.